The present entry profiles one TCR beta chain with its context. No antigen is known for it. The CDR3 covers 16 residues. Germline assignment: CDR1 SGHTA and CDR2 FQGNSA. V was pared by 5 bases and J by 7 bases, with 14 bases of the junction left unmatched. Investigators amplified TCR beta CDR3 regions from RNA transcripts. The workflow started with a first-round RT-PCR run with HTBI primers and then moved on to a second-round multiplex PCR. A single record per CDR3 protein comes from TCRdb applying MiXCR to the multiplex PCR reads. The sample yields 500,000 to 600,000 distinct CDR3 sequences, under 40% seen once. This entry is derived from a study of Graves' ophthalmopathy and Graves' hyperthyroidism. Findings of the study overall: Built on 13 signatures, a model told ophthalmopathy apart from stable hyperthyroidism with about 91% sensitivity and approximately 81% specificity.

Material: peripheral blood or thyroid tissue (not recorded which). This TCR was sampled from an adult man with Graves' hyperthyroidism. The rearrangement uses TRBV7-2 and TRBJ2-7; 10 bases match TRBD2. This CDR3 is CASSDDSGGPPDEQYF. The CDR3, as DNA: TGTGCCAGCAGCGATGATAGCGGGGGGCCCCCCGATGAGCAGTACTTC.